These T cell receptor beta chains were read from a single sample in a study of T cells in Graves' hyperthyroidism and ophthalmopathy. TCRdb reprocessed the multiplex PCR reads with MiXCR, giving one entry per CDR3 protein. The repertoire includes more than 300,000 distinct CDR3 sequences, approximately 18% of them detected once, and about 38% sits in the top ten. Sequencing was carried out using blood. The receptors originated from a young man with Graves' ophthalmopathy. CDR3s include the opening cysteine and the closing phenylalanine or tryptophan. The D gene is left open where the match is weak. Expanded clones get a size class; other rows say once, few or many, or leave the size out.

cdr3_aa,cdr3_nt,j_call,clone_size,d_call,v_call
CASSPPGGEKLFF,TGTGCCAGCAGCCCACCAGGGGGTGAAAAACTGTTTTTT,TRBJ1-4,-,TRBD1,TRBV7-9
CASSQGPGLRGEQYF,TGTGCCAGCAGCCAAGGTCCGGGGCTCCGTGGCGAGCAGTACTTC,TRBJ2-7,-,-,TRBV7-8
CAISESQVAAQETQYF,TGTGCCATCAGTGAGTCGCAAGTGGCAGCCCAAGAGACCCAGTACTTC,TRBJ2-5,many,-,TRBV10-3
CASSERALYEQYF,TGTGCCAGCAGTGAAAGGGCCCTCTACGAGCAGTACTTC,TRBJ2-7,-,-,TRBV2
CASSTRGRGYQETQYF,TGTGCCAGCAGCACGAGGGGAAGGGGGTACCAAGAGACCCAGTACTTC,TRBJ2-5,many,-,TRBV7-2
CASSEGPGADEAFF,TGTGCCAGCAGTGAAGGACCGGGGGCGGATGAAGCTTTCTTT,TRBJ1-1,many,-,TRBV6-1
CASSRSTGGYEQYF,TGTGCCAGCAGCCGTTCGACAGGGGGCTACGAGCAGTACTTC,TRBJ2-7,many,TRBD1,TRBV7-3
CASSSSRQETQYF,TGTGCCAGCAGCAGCTCCAGACAAGAGACCCAGTACTTC,TRBJ2-5,-,-,TRBV7-2
CASSQAGRIETQYF,TGTGCCAGCAGCCAAGCGGGTAGGATCGAGACCCAGTACTTC,TRBJ2-5,-,-,TRBV3-1
CASSLEGRNTGELFF,TGTGCCAGCAGCTTAGAGGGGAGGAACACCGGGGAGCTGTTTTTT,TRBJ2-2,many,-,TRBV7-2
CASSYARTDTQYF,TGTGCCAGCAGCTATGCCCGCACAGATACGCAGTATTTT,TRBJ2-3,-,-,TRBV11-2
CASSSLQGDGYTF,TGTGCCAGCAGCTCCTTACAGGGAGACGGCTACACCTTC,TRBJ1-2,many,-,TRBV11-2
CASSQGNPGRINTGELFF,TGCGCCAGCAGCCAAGGGAACCCTGGCCGGATAAACACCGGGGAGCTGTTTTTT,TRBJ2-2,few,-,TRBV4-1
CASSQDDLKQYF,TGTGCCAGCAGCCAAGACGATCTGAAGCAGTACTTC,TRBJ2-7,many,-,TRBV3-1
CASSETGTSGGGQETQYF,TGTGCCAGCAGCGAAACCGGGACTAGCGGGGGGGGACAAGAGACCCAGTACTTC,TRBJ2-5,-,TRBD2,TRBV7-3
CASSARHPNTEAFF,TGTGCCAGCAGTGCCAGACACCCGAACACTGAAGCTTTCTTT,TRBJ1-1,few,-,TRBV27
CASSYSHSRDTEAFF,TGTGCCAGCAGTTACTCTCATTCCAGGGACACTGAAGCTTTCTTT,TRBJ1-1,many,-,TRBV6-5
CASSFGQGSSTDTQYF,TGTGCCAGCAGCTTTGGACAGGGCTCTAGCACAGATACGCAGTATTTT,TRBJ2-3,few,TRBD1,TRBV5-5
CASQSGAGGLVGTQYF,TGTGCCAGCCAATCGGGAGCGGGGGGCCTGGTTGGGACCCAGTACTTC,TRBJ2-5,-,TRBD2,TRBV2
CSVGGTNQPQHF,TGCAGCGTTGGAGGGACCAATCAGCCCCAGCATTTT,TRBJ1-5,-,-,TRBV29-1
CASSYQGNPSSDTQYF,TGCGCCAGCAGTTATCAGGGGAATCCGAGCTCAGATACGCAGTATTTT,TRBJ2-3,many,-,TRBV5-1
CASSEQGLANEKLFF,TGTGCCAGCAGTGAGCAGGGGCTAGCTAATGAAAAACTGTTTTTT,TRBJ1-4,many,-,TRBV6-1
CASSLDQGGIGQYF,TGTGCCAGCAGTTTAGACCAGGGGGGGATCGGGCAGTACTTC,TRBJ2-7,-,-,TRBV28
CASSLSEATNTQYF,TGTGCCAGCAGCTTATCCGAGGCTACCAATACGCAGTATTTT,TRBJ2-3,-,-,TRBV7-3
CASTPAGNYGYTF,TGTGCCAGCACCCCGGCGGGGAACTATGGCTACACCTTC,TRBJ1-2,-,-,TRBV6-1